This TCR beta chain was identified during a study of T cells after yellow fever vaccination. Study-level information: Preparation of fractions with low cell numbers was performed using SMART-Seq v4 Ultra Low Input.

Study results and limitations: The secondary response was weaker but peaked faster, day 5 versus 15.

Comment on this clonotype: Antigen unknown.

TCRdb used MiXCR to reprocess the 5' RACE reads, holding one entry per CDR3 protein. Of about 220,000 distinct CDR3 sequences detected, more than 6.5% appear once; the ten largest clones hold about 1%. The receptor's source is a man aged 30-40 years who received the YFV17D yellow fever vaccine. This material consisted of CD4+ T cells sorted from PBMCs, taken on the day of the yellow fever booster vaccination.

The CDR3 spells CASSFATAGGSQETQYF. DNA of the CDR3: TGTGCCAGCAGTTTCGCAACAGCGGGAGGGTCGCAAGAGACCCAGTACTTC. This sequence joins TRBV28 and TRBJ2-5; 10 nucleotides align to TRBD2. The CDR3 length is 17 residues. J lost 2 bases, V lost 3 bases, and 9 bases had no gene match. The germline CDR1 and CDR2 sequences are MDHEN and SYDVKM. Full variable domain (remainder filled in from reference TRBV28 and TRBJ2-5): DVKVTQSSRYLVKRTGEKVFLECVQDMDHENMFWYRQDPGLGLRLIYFSYDVKMKEKGDIPEGYSVSREKKERFSLILESASTNQTSMYLCASSFATAGGSQETQYFGPGTRLLVL.